This T cell receptor beta chain emerged from a study of T-cell reconstitution after alpha-beta-depleted transplantation in children. Study-level points and caveats: At the one-year point after transplant, T-cell counts and TCRbeta diversity were found to come mostly from T cells that had been newly produced.

The V gene lost 5 bases and the J gene lost 9 bases, with 13 bases spanning the gap. The CDR3 runs 12 residues. Per germline, CDR1 SGHTA and CDR2 FQGTGA. A library of TCRbeta sequences, prepared with unique molecular identifiers, was generated. TCRdb reprocessed the PCR reads via MiXCR and lists one record per CDR3 protein. Of about 980,000 distinct CDR3 sequences in the sample, about 29% were seen once. This clonotype has at least ten counts. The antigen remains undetermined. The sequencing here drew on PBMCs, mostly from graft donor cells, taken 360 days after TCRalphabeta/CD19-depleted stem cell transplant. The J gene is TRBJ1-1, the V gene TRBV7-3, with D uncertain. This TCR was recovered from a boy in the first two years of life who had a stem cell transplant for SCID, so the T cells may come from the graft donor. CDR3 in amino acids: CASSLGEGKAFF. CDR3 nucleotide sequence: TGTGCCAGCAGCCTCGGGGAGGGTAAAGCTTTCTTT.